This TCR beta chain was captured in a study of identical twins listed by TCRdb under 2016. Turning to the overall study: TCR alpha and beta repertoires from monozygotic twins, unrelated adults of various ages and cord blood were deep-sequenced to test whether fetal clonotypes persist. Replicate twin experiments were performed at different times using different library preparation protocols to rule out contamination.

The library was generated by 5' RACE. Sequencing was carried out with an Illumina HiSeq 2000. Template switching introduced a universal primer binding site; the final cDNA contained a unique molecular identifier, enabling accurate counting of TCR cDNA molecules. Specific primers in the conserved constant-segment region were used to synthesize first-strand cDNA for TCR alpha and beta chains. To control for contamination, each cDNA library was double barcoded with a SMART-Mk sample barcode plus Illumina barcodes. Two successive PCR steps introduced TruSeq adapter sequences along with Illumina sample barcodes. TCR alpha and beta cDNA libraries were sequenced on the Illumina HiSeq platform with custom primers. The study's processing was this. Raw reads were processed with MiGEC to extract unique molecular identifiers, and MiXCR was used to determine CDR3 positions. For each individual, recombination models were inferred using an EM algorithm with the repgenHMM and IGoR tools. Shared clonotype analysis was performed with the tcR package in R, normalizing sharing by the product of cloneset sizes. To study raw recombination free of thymic and clonal selection effects, out-of-frame nonproductive sequences were analyzed. In-frame beta chains were kept once TCRdb had trimmed the public reads at Q25 with fastp and called clones with MiXCR. CDR3 protein sequences are deduplicated, and each keeps its most common genes and DNA. Clone size and V and J calls follow TCRdb, not the original study. This sample lists under 450,000 distinct CDR3 sequences; roughly 20% were detected once. 9.5% to 15% of the sample lies in the top ten.

V lost 3 bases and J lost 5 bases, and the count of bases not matched to a germline gene is 1. Including the terminal cysteine and phenylalanine, the CDR3 comprises 12 residues. The read is trimmed to its CDR3 DNA, 36 bases read in frame from base 1. CDR1 and CDR2 were assigned from the germline V gene as SGDLS and YYNGEE. Paper-wide results and their limitations: In monozygotic twins, out-of-frame TCR alpha sharing was systematically underestimated by recombination models, although the models agreed with sharing between unrelated individuals. Zero-insertion analyses could be partly confounded by invariant T cells such as MAIT and iNKT, though diverse VJ usage argued against such confounding for most clonotypes. Conclusions relied on cross-sectional statistical analysis, since the same donors could not be followed over many years. The excess sharing between twins in beta out-of-frame sequences was weaker because fewer shared sequences reduced the signal-to-noise ratio. Fewer insertions were carried by abundant cord blood beta clonotypes; a weaker similar trend was observed in young adult naive repertoires, while no such trend was observed in memory repertoires. Compared with coincidental sharing between unrelated individuals, out-of-frame TCR alpha sequences shared between twins had an excess of sequences with low generation probability.

As to this clonotype: Its specific antigen is unknown. Base quality data are lacking; no much larger clone is found one base away.

Every donor in the study was a healthy Caucasian. Three unrelated non-twin adults were also sequenced: a male aged 18 to 30, a male aged 50 to 60 and a female aged 50 to 60. Using Miltenyi CD45RO+ enrichment and human naive T-cell isolation kits, memory (CD45RO+) and naive T cells were isolated from PBMC. This clonotype was sampled from a man aged 50-60 years in good health. The V and J segments used are TRBV9 and TRBJ1-2, with TRBD1 identical over 7 junction bases. The sequenced sample was naive T cells sorted from blood. The cell subset or site label corresponds to: cells isolated with a human naive T-cell isolation kit. The CDR3 amino acid sequence is: CASSGQGYGYTF. The sequenced DNA is TGTGCCAGCAGCGGACAGGGATATGGCTACACCTTC.